A selection of T cell receptor beta chains follows, all from one sample in a study of T-cell reconstitution after alpha-beta-depleted transplantation in children. TCRdb re-derived calls from the PCR reads in MiXCR, one entry per CDR3 protein. The repertoire consists of roughly 120,000 distinct CDR3 sequences, with 10% occurring once and the leading ten covering under 40%. The sequenced sample was PBMCs, obtained before TCRalphabeta/CD19-depleted stem cell transplant. All receptors come from a boy between 2 and 10 years old with acute lymphoblastic leukemia, due to receive a stem cell transplant. Both conserved end residues are part of each CDR3. A D gene is named only where the DNA matches it firmly. A row's size may be missing; if present it is once, few, many or a size class.

size,V,D,J,CDR3,DNA
.,TRBV6-1,.,TRBJ1-3,CASNRGNSGNTIYF,TGTGCCAGCAATAGGGGAAATTCTGGAAACACCATATATTTT
.,TRBV24-1,TRBD1,TRBJ2-1,CATSDRTGPNEQFF,TGTGCCACCAGTGACAGGACAGGGCCTAATGAGCAGTTCTTC
many,TRBV20-1,TRBD2,TRBJ2-7,CSASREGPSGEQYF,TGCAGTGCTAGTCGGGAGGGCCCTTCGGGGGAGCAGTACTTC
.,TRBV28,.,TRBJ2-4,CASSQISTGTKNIQYF,TGTGCCAGCAGTCAGATCTCGACAGGTACCAAAAACATTCAGTACTTC
.,TRBV20-1,.,TRBJ2-4,CSARRDTGNAKNIQYF,TGCAGTGCTAGGCGGGATACAGGGAATGCCAAAAACATTCAGTACTTC
.,TRBV5-5,TRBD2,TRBJ2-7,CASSPGLAGESYEQYF,TGTGCCAGCAGCCCGGGACTAGCGGGAGAGTCCTACGAGCAGTACTTC
few,TRBV30,.,TRBJ1-2,CAWSPNPYGYTF,TGTGCCTGGAGTCCTAACCCTTATGGCTACACCTTC
few,TRBV10-2,.,TRBJ2-1,CASGVVNEQFF,TGCGCCAGCGGAGTGGTCAATGAGCAGTTCTTC
.,TRBV6-5,TRBD1,TRBJ1-5,CASSYIGGGNQPQHF,TGTGCCAGCAGTTACATAGGGGGCGGCAATCAGCCCCAGCATTTT
.,TRBV27,TRBD1,TRBJ1-5,CASSLRGLRTGGDQPQHF,TGTGCCAGCAGTTTACGGGGTTTAAGGACAGGGGGGGATCAGCCCCAGCATTTT
.,TRBV3-1,.,TRBJ2-3,CASSPGPARLFPDTQYF,TGTGCCAGCAGCCCCGGACCGGCCCGCCTATTTCCTGATACGCAGTATTTT
.,TRBV28,.,TRBJ1-1,CASGSQGGGTEAFF,TGTGCCAGCGGCTCACAGGGAGGTGGCACTGAAGCTTTCTTT
many,TRBV7-2,.,TRBJ2-3,CASSFKDTQYF,TGTGCCAGCAGCTTTAAAGATACGCAGTATTTT
.,TRBV5-1,.,TRBJ2-1,CASSSVQTRSYNEQFF,TGCGCCAGCAGCTCCGTACAAACCCGCTCCTACAATGAGCAGTTCTTC
few,TRBV7-9,.,TRBJ2-7,CASSLAVAIDEQYF,TGTGCCAGCAGCTTAGCAGTCGCCATCGACGAGCAGTACTTC
many,TRBV20-1,TRBD2,TRBJ2-3,CSARWPGWAGERQDTQYF,TGCAGTGCTAGATGGCCGGGTTGGGCGGGAGAAAGGCAAGATACGCAGTATTTT
.,TRBV4-2,.,TRBJ2-3,CASGPGRWTQNGASTDTQYF,TGTGCCAGCGGCCCTGGGCGCTGGACACAAAACGGGGCTAGCACAGATACGCAGTATTTT
.,TRBV12-3/TRBV12-4,.,TRBJ1-5,CASSLARERGSNQPQHF,TGTGCCAGCAGTTTAGCGCGAGAGAGGGGTAGCAATCAGCCCCAGCATTTT
many,TRBV20-1,TRBD2,TRBJ2-7,CSARDLAGVTLEQYF,TGCAGTGCTAGAGATCTGGCGGGAGTTACCTTGGAGCAGTACTTC
once,TRBV20-1,.,TRBJ2-1,CSALLRGASSYNEQFF,TGCAGTGCCCTTTTACGGGGGGCTAGCTCCTACAATGAGCAGTTCTTC
few,TRBV12-3/TRBV12-4,.,TRBJ2-6,CASSFGASGANVLTF,TGTGCCAGCAGTTTTGGGGCTTCTGGGGCCAACGTCCTGACTTTC
many,TRBV4-1,.,TRBJ2-5,CASSQDLPAGRETQYF,TGCGCCAGCAGCCAAGATCTCCCAGCGGGTAGGGAGACCCAGTACTTC
few,TRBV2,.,TRBJ1-6,CASSEWQDHYNSPLHF,TGTGCCAGCAGTGAATGGCAGGACCACTATAATTCACCCCTCCACTTT
few,TRBV5-1,TRBD1,TRBJ2-5,CASSLAGTGEGQYF,TGCGCCAGCAGCTTAGCCGGGACAGGGGAAGGCCAGTACTTC
many,TRBV12-3/TRBV12-4,.,TRBJ2-4,CASGDGLAKNIQYF,TGTGCCAGCGGCGACGGACTAGCCAAAAACATTCAGTACTTC
.,TRBV5-4,TRBD2,TRBJ2-5,CASSTGWGLVETQYF,TGTGCCAGCAGCACGGGATGGGGACTAGTGGAGACCCAGTACTTC
many,TRBV20-1,.,TRBJ2-1,CSARDDNEQFF,TGCAGTGCTAGGGATGACAATGAGCAGTTCTTC
.,TRBV29-1,.,TRBJ2-3,CSVGALTSTDTQYF,TGCAGCGTGGGGGCGCTGACAAGCACAGATACGCAGTATTTT
many,TRBV5-1,.,TRBJ2-2,CASSLSTGELFF,TGTGCCAGCAGCCTCAGCACCGGGGAGCTGTTTTTT
many,TRBV5-1,.,TRBJ2-2,CASSPHFSGELFF,TGCGCCAGCAGCCCCCACTTCTCCGGGGAGCTGTTTTTT
.,TRBV3-1,.,TRBJ2-1,CASSEGLSSYNEQFF,TGTGCCAGCAGCGAAGGCCTTAGCTCCTACAATGAGCAGTTCTTC
few,TRBV20-1,TRBD2,TRBJ2-5,CSASGRGKTQYF,TGCAGTGCTAGCGGGAGGGGGAAGACCCAGTACTTC
few,TRBV5-1,TRBD2,TRBJ2-1,CASRHRLAGGIDEQFF,TGCGCCAGCAGGCATCGACTAGCGGGAGGTATCGATGAGCAGTTCTTC
.,TRBV11-2,.,TRBJ1-1,CASSLKAGNTEAFF,TGTGCCAGCAGCTTAAAGGCAGGGAACACTGAAGCTTTCTTT
many,TRBV20-1,TRBD2,TRBJ2-7,CSASAPGLAIYEQYF,TGCAGTGCTAGTGCCCCGGGACTAGCAATTTACGAGCAGTACTTC
few,TRBV20-1,.,TRBJ1-5,CSARLDRNQPQHF,TGCAGTGCTAGACTGGACAGAAATCAGCCCCAGCATTTT
.,TRBV27,TRBD2,TRBJ2-1,CASSLSPGGQRFF,TGTGCCAGCAGTTTATCGCCGGGAGGACAACGGTTCTTC
many,TRBV25-1,TRBD1,TRBJ2-7,CASSGRSGTGGQYF,TGTGCCAGCAGTGGCCGATCCGGGACAGGGGGGCAGTACTTC
few,TRBV5-1,.,TRBJ2-7,CASSLVLGDNEQYF,TGCGCCAGCAGCTTAGTGCTAGGGGACAACGAGCAGTACTTC
.,TRBV3-1,TRBD2,TRBJ2-1,CASSPDSLAGGNYNEQFF,TGTGCCAGCAGCCCAGATTCATTAGCGGGAGGGAACTACAATGAGCAGTTCTTC
many,TRBV12-3/TRBV12-4,.,TRBJ2-2,CASRPDGRNTGELFF,TGTGCCAGCAGGCCCGACGGGCGCAACACCGGGGAGCTGTTTTTT
many,TRBV6-1,.,TRBJ2-1,CASSENYGKDEQFF,TGTGCCAGCAGTGAAAATTACGGGAAAGATGAGCAGTTCTTC
.,TRBV19,.,TRBJ1-4,CASNFAGRKEKLFF,TGTGCCAGTAATTTTGCAGGGAGGAAGGAAAAACTGTTTTTT
.,TRBV27,.,TRBJ1-2,CASSPRGIFYGYTF,TGTGCCAGCAGTCCCCGAGGGATATTCTATGGCTACACCTTC
many,TRBV20-1,TRBD1,TRBJ2-4,CSARVRRTGDIQYF,TGCAGTGCTAGAGTGCGGAGGACAGGGGACATTCAGTACTTC
.,TRBV5-1,TRBD1,TRBJ1-1,CASSPKSGNRGIEAFF,TGCGCCAGCAGCCCCAAGTCGGGGAACAGGGGCATTGAAGCTTTCTTT
few,TRBV7-3,TRBD2,TRBJ2-1,CASSLRGTSGSSHNEQFF,TGTGCCAGCAGCTTAAGGGGGACTAGCGGGAGTAGCCACAATGAGCAGTTCTTC
many,TRBV5-1,TRBD2,TRBJ2-2,CASSWRTSGRMNTGELFF,TGCGCCAGCAGCTGGAGGACTAGCGGGAGAATGAACACCGGGGAGCTGTTTTTT
.,TRBV5-1,.,TRBJ2-3,CASSGIFTDTQYF,TGCGCCAGCAGCGGGATATTTACAGATACGCAGTATTTT
many,TRBV12-3/TRBV12-4,.,TRBJ2-7,CASSYGPYEQYF,TGTGCCAGCAGTTACGGGCCCTACGAGCAGTACTTC
many,TRBV10-3,.,TRBJ2-7,CAISLSSYEQYF,TGTGCCATCAGCCTCAGCTCCTACGAGCAGTACTTC
many,TRBV7-3,.,TRBJ2-3,CASSGVGWADTQYF,TGTGCCAGCAGCGGGGTGGGTTGGGCAGATACGCAGTATTTT